This entry lists 12 T cell receptor beta chains sequenced from one sample in a study of regulatory T cells in long-lasting Graves disease. Library construction for TCR beta used iRepertoire HTBI primers and Arm-PCR of CDR3 regions. TCRdb re-called the multiplex PCR reads through MiXCR, storing one row per CDR3 protein. The repertoire holds about 470,000 distinct CDR3 sequences, with less than 25% as singletons. The time point denotes: persistent/refractory GD, antithyroid drugs over 5 years with positive TRAb. Researchers made the TCR library from RNA that was extracted from PBMCs. This specimen was peripheral blood mononuclear cells (PBMCs), taken when the disease was refractory, from a patient treated with antithyroid drugs. The receptors were sampled from a female donor with Graves disease.

V usage is TRBV6-1 and J usage is TRBJ1-2; D might be TRBD1 (5 bases). There are 14 residues in the CDR3. V was pared by 7 bases and J by 5 bases, with 17 bases between. CDR1 is MNHNS, CDR2 SASEGT, per germline. CDR3 amino acids: CASTPLGGEYGYTF. DNA for the CDR3: TGTGCCAGCACCCCTCTCGGGGGGGAATATGGCTACACCTTC.

This clonotype occurred a few times. CDR3 DNA sequence: TGCAGTGCTACCGGGGGTGGGTTGACTGAAGCTTTCTTT. Encoded protein: CSATGGGLTEAFF. The chain recombines TRBV20-1 with TRBJ1-1; tentatively, D is TRBD1 (5 bases). Germline assignment: CDR1 DFQATT and CDR2 SNEGSKA (reference sequence). This CDR3 is built from 13 residues. Trimming took off 4 bases at V and 5 bases at J, with 14 bases between the two ends.

This clonotype was observed a handful of times. The chain links TRBV28 to TRBJ2-5; the D is unclear. The CDR3 sequence is 11 residues long. Between the trimmed V and J ends, which lost 6 bases and 7 bases, there was a span of 9 bases. Germline values: CDR1 MDHEN, CDR2 SYDVKM. For the CDR3, the DNA is TGTGCCAGCAGCACCCCGGGGACCCAGTACTTC. Translation: CASSTPGTQYF.

This chain joins TRBV12-3 or TRBV12-4 and TRBJ2-3, with unresolved D. The CDR3 has 14 amino acids. Between the trimmed V and J ends, which lost 2 bases and 2 bases, there was a span of 8 bases. The CDR3: CASSLWAFTDTQYF. CDR3 DNA sequence: TGTGCCAGCAGTTTATGGGCATTCACAGATACGCAGTATTTT.

This clonotype has ten or more counts. The chain carries TRBV28 and TRBJ1-5; D not certain. CDR3 size: 15 residues. Germline CDR1 and CDR2: MDHEN and SYDVKM. Trimming removed 6 bases at V and 2 bases at J, with 14 bases between. CDR3 in amino acids: CASSLGTGGNQPQHF. DNA of the CDR3: TGTGCCAGCAGCTTAGGTACCGGGGGCAATCAGCCCCAGCATTTT.

This clonotype has only a few counts. The J gene is TRBJ1-4, the V gene TRBV5-1; 7 nucleotides line up with TRBD1. J gave up 7 bases and V 4 bases, and 7 bases lay outside the gene matches. Germline V lookup: CDR1 SGHRS, CDR2 YFSETQ. The CDR3 is made up of 14 amino acids. The chain's CDR3 is CASSATGNSEKLFF. The CDR3 DNA follows: TGCGCCAGCAGCGCGACAGGGAACAGTGAAAAACTGTTTTTT.

J is TRBJ2-2 and V is TRBV19; D is undetermined. The CDR3 has 16 amino acids. V lost 1 base, J lost 1 base, and 10 bases lay in between. Germline CDR1 reads LNHDA; CDR2 reads SQIVND (reference sequence). The CDR3 DNA sequence: TGTGCCAGTAGTATAGGAGTCCCAGGGAACACCGGGGAGCTGTTTTTT. This codes for CASSIGVPGNTGELFF.

The table lists this clonotype with many counts. The junction departs from the called germline gene at one end, perhaps through a read error. The V call is TRBV11-2, the J call TRBJ1-2, with 8 positions matching TRBD1. CDR3 length equals 12 residues. Germline V gene sequence: CDR1 SGHAT, CDR2 FQNNGV. CDR3 amino acids: CASSYEIGQGFF. The CDR3, as DNA: TGTGCCAGCAGCTACGAGATAGGACAGGGCTTCTTC.

This clonotype came up many times. The chain uses TRBV6-1 and TRBJ1-2; D remains unclear. The CDR3 consists of 16 residues. V dropped 6 bases and J dropped 5 bases, with 22 bases sitting between them. The germline V gene has CDR1 MNHNS and CDR2 SASEGT. CDR3 in amino acids: CASRRGNWPQGYGYTF. The CDR3 coding sequence is TGTGCCAGCAGACGCGGAAATTGGCCCCAAGGGTATGGCTACACCTTC.

This clonotype was recorded at least ten times. The rearrangement links TRBV6-1 to TRBJ1-1; D is unresolved. The length of the CDR3 is 8 residues. V was cut by 11 bases and J by 4 bases, with 2 bases left in between. Germline V gene sequence: CDR1 MNHNS, CDR2 SASEGT. The CDR3 spells CAATEAFF. The CDR3 DNA reads TGTGCCGCCACTGAAGCTTTCTTT.

This clonotype came up a few times. The V gene is TRBV5-1, the J gene TRBJ2-7; tentative D call: TRBD1 (5 bases). Trimming removed 1 base from V and 7 bases from J, with 12 bases in between. CDR1 SGHRS and CDR2 YFSETQ come from the germline V gene. The CDR3 consists of 13 residues. The CDR3 loop reads CASSLLGGAEQYF. In nucleotides, the CDR3 is TGCGCCAGCAGCTTGCTGGGTGGGGCTGAGCAGTACTTC.

The CDR3, as DNA: TGCAGCGTTGTGTGGGCGGGTAACCGGGAGACCCAGTACTTC. Translating it yields CSVVWAGNRETQYF. The V call is TRBV29-1, the J call TRBJ2-5; D possibly corresponds to TRBD2 (5 bases). CDR3 length: 14 amino acids. V lost 4 bases and J 5 bases, leaving 17 bases between the germline ends. Per germline, CDR1 SQVTM and CDR2 ANQGSEA.